Below are 13 T cell receptor beta chains sequenced from a single sample in a study of blood T cell repertoires in COVID-19. Generated by immunoSEQ multiplex PCR, the TCRdb table keeps only in-frame clones and is missing some. This sample carries some 150,000 clones, about 85% of them seen once, and the ten largest clones take about 1.2%. Material for sequencing was peripheral blood. These receptor sequences come from a man aged 60-69 years who had recovered from COVID-19.

The rearrangement joins TRBV7-2 to TRBJ2-4; D uncertain. Germline V gene sequence: CDR1 SGHTA, CDR2 FQGNSA. With 3 bases removed from V and 6 bases from J, the gap between germline ends came to 9 bases. CDR3 length: 13 residues. The DNA for the CDR3 is TGTGCCAGCAGCTTGAATCCAGGAAACATTCAGTACTTC. Translated: CASSLNPGNIQYF.

The rearrangement uses TRBV10-3 and TRBJ2-2; the match to TRBD1 covers 7 bases. The CDR3 extends over 14 amino acids. J was trimmed by 4 bases and V by 8 bases; bases with no gene match: 7. CDR1 ENHRY and CDR2 SYGVKD come from the germline V gene. The CDR3 sequence is CAISNPGGTGELFF. The CDR3, as DNA: TGTGCCATCTCGAACCCAGGGGGCACCGGGGAGCTGTTTTTT.

The chain uses TRBV25-1 and TRBJ1-2, with D perhaps TRBD1 (6 bases). There are 15 residues in the CDR3. Per germline, CDR1 MGHDK and CDR2 SYGVNS. The V and J ends lost 6 bases and 4 bases respectively, with 18 bases between them. CDR3 residues: CASSPTGLLGYGYTF. The CDR3 nucleotides are TGTGCCAGCAGCCCTACAGGGCTTTTGGGCTATGGCTACACCTTC.

The V and J genes are TRBV3-1 (or the pseudogene TRBV3-2) and TRBJ2-1; no definite D call. Looked up from germline, CDR1 is LGHDT and CDR2 is YNNKEL (reference sequence). The V gene lost 3 bases and the J gene lost 8 bases, with 8 bases spanning the gap. There are 12 residues in the CDR3. CDR3 sequence reads: CASSQRSYEQFF. The CDR3 region has the DNA TGTGCCAGCAGCCAGAGGTCATATGAGCAGTTCTTC.

The chain has TRBV10-3 and TRBJ1-3; 11 bases map to TRBD1. Trimming took 2 bases from V and 7 from J; bases not matched to a gene: 4. Germline CDR1 is ENHRY and CDR2 is SYGVKD. The CDR3 runs to 15 residues. CDR3 nucleotide sequence: TGTGCCATCAGTGAGCCCGGGACAGGGGGGAACACCATATATTTT. Encoded protein: CAISEPGTGGNTIYF.

In this sample, this clone turned up many times. The chain has TRBV6-4 and TRBJ2-3; maybe TRBD1 (5 bases). Germline V gene sequence: CDR1 MRHNA, CDR2 SNTAGT. With 5 bases removed from V and 0 bases from J, the gap between germline ends came to 9 bases. The CDR3 sequence is 14 residues long. The CDR3 is CASSSDTSTDTQYF. The CDR3 bases are TGTGCCAGCAGTTCGGACACTAGCACAGATACGCAGTATTTT.

The chain has TRBV5-5 and TRBJ1-2; no clear D gene. Germline CDR1 is SGHKS and CDR2 is YYEKEE (reference sequence). V lost 1 base to trimming and J lost 2 bases, with 9 bases between them. The CDR3 covers 14 residues. The CDR3 protein is CASSLSAGNYGYTF. The CDR3 nucleotides read TGTGCCAGCAGCTTGTCGGCGGGCAACTATGGCTACACCTTC.

The gene calls are TRBV5-1 and TRBJ1-3; no clear D. CDR3 length: 16 amino acids. Germline assignment: CDR1 SGHRS and CDR2 YFSETQ. The V end was cut by 0 bases, the J end by 0 bases, with 10 bases between. CDR3 DNA: TGCGCCAGCAGCTTGGGATTGAGCCTCTCTGGAAACACCATATATTTT. As protein: CASSLGLSLSGNTIYF.

CDR3 DNA sequence: TGTGCCAGCAGCCTCGGGCAGGGCGGGCAGTACTTC. As protein: CASSLGQGGQYF. The rearrangement links TRBV6-2 or TRBV6-3 to TRBJ2-7, with D maybe TRBD1 (5 bases). V was trimmed by 6 bases and J by 9 bases, leaving 15 bases between them. Per the germline V gene, CDR1 is MNHEY and CDR2 is SVGEGT. CDR3 length equals 12 residues.

This clone occurred a few times. This sequence joins TRBV25-1 and TRBJ1-5; a possible D gene is TRBD1 (5 bases). The CDR3 extends over 14 amino acids. CDR1 and CDR2 from the germline V gene are MGHDK and SYGVNS. V was trimmed by 2 bases and J by 3 bases, leaving 8 bases between them. The CDR3 region is CASSEQGDNQPQHF. The CDR3 DNA reads TGTGCCAGCAGTGAACAGGGTGACAATCAGCCCCAGCATTTT.

The rearrangement joins TRBV20-1 to TRBJ2-7; 9 bases are shared with TRBD2. The junction had 5 bases not matched to a gene; V was cut back by 8 bases and J by 6 bases. Germline V gene data show CDR1 as DFQATT and CDR2 as SNEGSKA (reference sequence). This CDR3 comprises 11 residues. CDR3 sequence reads: CSSGLAFEQYF. CDR3 sequence (DNA): TGCAGTTCGGGACTAGCATTCGAGCAGTACTTC.

The chain employs TRBV5-1 and TRBJ2-3; no definite D call. Germline V gives CDR1 SGHRS, CDR2 YFSETQ. With 0 bases removed from V and 3 bases from J, the gap between germline ends came to 8 bases. CDR3 length equals 14 residues. CDR3 loop: CASSLETPTDTQYF. The DNA for the CDR3 is TGCGCCAGCAGCTTGGAGACACCGACAGATACGCAGTATTTT.

This clone was seen only once. V gene TRBV11-3 combines with J gene TRBJ2-5, with 10 bases aligning to TRBD1. Per the germline V gene, CDR1 is SGHNT and CDR2 is YENEEA. The trim removed 5 bases at V and 5 bases at J, leaving 11 bases unmatched. The CDR3 is 16 amino acids. As DNA, the CDR3 is TGTGCCAGCAGCACATCCGGGACAGGGGTCGGGGAGACCCAGTACTTC. Encoded protein: CASSTSGTGVGETQYF. The variable domain in full, completed from reference TRBV11-3 and TRBJ2-5, reads EAGVVQSPRYKIIEKKQPVAFWCNPISGHNTLYWYLQNLGQGPELLIRYENEEAVDDSQLPKDRFSAERLKGVDSTLKIQPAELGDSAVYLCASSTSGTGVGETQYFGPGTRLLVL.